The 18 T cell receptor beta chains below come from one sample, sequenced in a study of cytomegalovirus exposure and HLA in healthy donors. The PCR had 60 Vbeta and 13 Jbeta primers. Clones were read by immunoSEQ multiplex PCR, and TCRdb kept only the in-frame ones, dropping some. The sample shows about 130,000 clones, roughly 82% of them seen only once. Sequencing was done on a sample of PBMCs. The receptors come from a man in his fifties in good health and CMV-seronegative.

The chain employs TRBV11-2 and TRBJ1-2; no firm D call. Trimming shortened V by 3 bases and J by 4 bases, and 9 bases separated the two germline ends. CDR3 length: 13 residues. Germline CDR1 reads SGHAT; CDR2 reads FQNNGV. CDR3 in DNA: TGTGCCAGCAGCTTGTATACTTCCTATGGCTACACCTTC. It specifies CASSLYTSYGYTF. Together with reference TRBV11-2 and TRBJ1-2, the CDR3 gives the full variable domain: EAGVAQSPRYKIIEKRQSVAFWCNPISGHATLYWYQQILGQGPKLLIQFQNNGVVDDSQLPKDRFSAERLKGVDSTLKIQPAKLEDSAVYLCASSLYTSYGYTFGSGTRLTVV.

The chain recombines TRBV19 with TRBJ1-5; possible D gene TRBD1, 6 bases. Germline V gene data show CDR1 as LNHDA and CDR2 as SQIVND (reference sequence). CDR3 length equals 14 residues. The V end lost 6 bases, the J end lost 4 bases, and 13 bases lay between the germline ends. This CDR3 is CASSRQVPNQPQHF. DNA for the CDR3: TGTGCCAGTAGCCGACAGGTTCCTAATCAGCCCCAGCATTTT.

This clone was found a few times. The genes are TRBV7-3 and TRBJ2-7, with D possibly matching TRBD2 (6 bases). CDR3 length: 15 residues. Trimming took 3 bases from V and 6 from J, leaving 18 bases between them. Per germline, CDR1 SGHTA and CDR2 FQGTGA. The CDR3 protein is CASSLVPGRFAEQYF. In DNA form, the CDR3 reads TGTGCCAGCAGCTTGGTCCCAGGGAGGTTTGCCGAGCAGTACTTC. The variable domain in full, completed from reference TRBV7-3 and TRBJ2-7, reads GAGVSQTPSNKVTEKGKYVELRCDPISGHTALYWYRQSLGQGPEFLIYFQGTGAADDSGLPNDRFFAVRPEGSVSTLKIQRTERGDSAVYLCASSLVPGRFAEQYFGPGTRLTVT.

This clone was seen a handful of times. This rearrangement joins TRBV4-1 to TRBJ2-7, with a tentative D call TRBD1 (5 bases). Trimming pared 0 bases from V and 3 bases from J, leaving 12 bases between. The CDR3 extends over 15 amino acids. From germline, CDR1 is MGHRA and CDR2 YSYEKL. CDR3 DNA: TGCGCCAGCAGCCAAGACCTCGCGGACAACTACGAGCAGTACTTC. This translates into CASSQDLADNYEQYF.

This rearrangement joins TRBV2 to TRBJ1-2; maybe TRBD1 (6 bases). Germline V gene data show CDR1 as SNHLY and CDR2 as FYNNEI. V gave up 8 bases and J gave up 6 bases, with 16 bases separating them. The CDR3 consists of 13 residues. The CDR3 DNA is TGTGCCAGCCTGGTGGCAGGGGAGAATGGCTACACCTTC. It is translated as CASLVAGENGYTF.

The V gene is TRBV19, the J gene TRBJ2-1; possibly TRBD1 for D (8 bases). CDR3 size: 15 residues. The V gene's germline CDR1 is LNHDA and CDR2 SQIVND (reference sequence). The V gene lost 5 bases and the J gene lost 6 bases, with 17 bases spanning the gap. The CDR3 coding sequence is TGTGCCAGTAGTCGATCAACAGGGGGGGGCAATGAGCAGTTCTTC. This translates into CASSRSTGGGNEQFF.

The chain joins TRBV10-2 to TRBJ2-7; possible D gene TRBD1, 6 bases. Trimming pared 5 bases from V and 5 bases from J, leaving 10 bases between. There are 12 residues in the CDR3. CDR1 and CDR2 (germline): WSHSY, SAAADI. As DNA, the CDR3 is TGCGCCAGCAGTACAGGGTTCGACGAGCAGTACTTC. Its translation is CASSTGFDEQYF.

The chain is built from TRBV5-1 and TRBJ1-2; D gene unclear. The CDR3 is 15 residues long. Germline V gene data show CDR1 as SGHRS and CDR2 as YFSETQ. Trimming shortened V by 0 bases and J by 3 bases, and 12 bases separated the two germline ends. The CDR3, as DNA: TGCGCCAGCAGCTTGGAGCCGGCAGGCTACTATGGCTACACCTTC. Translated: CASSLEPAGYYGYTF.

The chain employs TRBV20-1 and TRBJ2-2; D may be TRBD1 (5 bases). The CDR3 loop spans 11 amino acids. V shed 6 bases and J shed 6 bases, with 8 bases lying between them. Germline CDR1 and CDR2: DFQATT and SNEGSKA (reference sequence). The DNA of the CDR3 is TGCAGTGCGGTAGGGGCCGGGGAGCTGTTTTTT. Encoded protein: CSAVGAGELFF.

This clone was counted a single time. This chain connects TRBV5-4 to TRBJ2-4; D perhaps matches TRBD2 (5 bases). Germline V gives CDR1 SGHNT, CDR2 YYREEE (reference sequence). Trimming took 1 base from V and 2 from J, leaving 19 bases between them. There are 18 residues in the CDR3. CDR3 in amino acids: CASSLRTGWSETKNIQYF. CDR3 nucleotides: TGTGCCAGCAGCTTGAGAACGGGATGGAGTGAAACCAAAAACATTCAGTACTTC.

The chain carries TRBV18 and TRBJ1-4; D unresolved. CDR3 size: 16 residues. The germline V gene has CDR1 KGHSH and CDR2 LQKENI. Trimming removed 2 bases at V and 7 bases at J, with 17 bases between. The CDR3: CASSPYPETVGEKLFF. The CDR3 nucleotides are TGTGCCAGCTCACCATACCCAGAGACTGTCGGTGAAAAACTGTTTTTT.

The chain couples TRBV15 to TRBJ1-4; TRBD1 is a possible D gene (6 bases). CDR3 length equals 15 residues. The ends were cut back, 3 bases at V and 4 bases at J, with 12 bases in the middle. Germline V gene data show CDR1 as LNHNV and CDR2 as YYDKDF (reference sequence). CDR3 DNA: TGTGCCACCAGCAGCAACAGGGCCGATAATGAAAAACTGTTTTTT. Protein sequence: CATSSNRADNEKLFF.

This clone has only one observation. This rearrangement joins TRBV19 to TRBJ2-6; D is possibly TRBD2 (5 bases). V gave up 3 bases and J gave up 3 bases, with 12 bases separating them. In germline, CDR1 is LNHDA, CDR2 SQIVND (reference sequence). The CDR3 is 16 residues long. CDR3 DNA: TGTGCCAGTAGTATCTTGGGCGGGTTTGGGGCCAACGTCCTGACTTTC. As protein: CASSILGGFGANVLTF.

The gene calls are TRBV30 and TRBJ1-3; D gene unclear. The V end was cut by 1 base, the J end by 4 bases, with 14 bases between. This CDR3 region has 15 residues. Germline values: CDR1 GTSNPN, CDR2 SVGIG (reference sequence). CDR3: CAWSAPPSGGNTIYF. The CDR3 DNA follows: TGTGCCTGGAGTGCCCCTCCCAGCGGGGGAAACACCATATATTTT. The full variable domain, in which reference TRBV30 and TRBJ1-3 provide the parts outside the CDR3, is SQTIHQWPATLVQPVGSPLSLECTVEGTSNPNLYWYRQAAGRGLQLLFYSVGIGQISSEVPQNLSASRPQDRQFILSSKKLLLSDSGFYLCAWSAPPSGGNTIYFGEGSWLTVV.

The chain is built from TRBV5-1 and TRBJ1-3; a possible D gene is TRBD1 (5 bases). The germline gives CDR1 SGHRS, CDR2 YFSETQ. V was cut by 4 bases and J by 8 bases, with 19 bases left in between. The CDR3 sequence is 15 residues long. CDR3 sequence: CASSVDGGTYDTIYF. CDR3 DNA sequence: TGCGCCAGCAGCGTGGACGGGGGGACTTATGACACCATATATTTT.

This clone showed up just a few times. The chain has TRBV19 and TRBJ1-2; weak D call: TRBD1 (5 bases). Germline V lookup: CDR1 LNHDA, CDR2 SQIVND (reference sequence). The CDR3 consists of 15 residues. Deletions cut 0 bases from V and 3 bases from J, with 11 bases between. CDR3 nucleotide sequence: TGTGCCAGTAGTATAGATCTGGGGCAGGACTATGGCTACACCTTC. Its protein product is CASSIDLGQDYGYTF. The full variable domain, completed using reference TRBV19 and TRBJ1-2, is DGGITQSPKYLFRKEGQNVTLSCEQNLNHDAMYWYRQDPGQGLRLIYYSQIVNDFQKGDIAEGYSVSREKKESFPLTVTSAQKNPTAFYLCASSIDLGQDYGYTFGSGTRLTVV.

This clone was found once. The sample has other DNA sequences that encode this CDR3 too. This chain uses TRBV30 with TRBJ1-3; D is ambiguous. The CDR3 sequence is 13 residues long. CDR1 is GTSNPN and CDR2 is SVGIG in the germline V gene (reference sequence). Deletions cut 0 bases from V and 4 bases from J, with 7 bases between. CDR3 amino acids: CAWSVSSGNTIYF. The CDR3 DNA reads as TGTGCCTGGAGTGTTTCAAGCGGAAACACCATATATTTT.

The CDR3 DNA sequence: TGTGCCACCAGCAGAGGGCAGGCTAGCGGGAAAGAGACCCAGTACTTC. It yields the protein CATSRGQASGKETQYF. This sequence joins TRBV15 and TRBJ2-5; 9 bases agree with TRBD2. The junction had 6 bases not matched to a gene; V was cut back by 1 base and J by 3 bases. Germline loops: CDR1 LNHNV, CDR2 YYDKDF (reference sequence). The CDR3 loop spans 16 amino acids. Combining the CDR3 with reference TRBV15 and TRBJ2-5 gives the whole variable domain DAMVIQNPRYQVTQFGKPVTLSCSQTLNHNVMYWYQQKSSQAPKLLFHYYDKDFNNEADTPDNFQSRRPNTSFCFLDIRSPGLGDTAMYLCATSRGQASGKETQYFGPGTRLLVL.